These 22 T cell receptor beta chains share one sample of origin, sequenced in a study of blood T cell repertoires in COVID-19. Assay: immunoSEQ multiplex PCR; the TCRdb copy retains only in-frame clones and omits some. Of 95,000 to 150,000 clones in the sample, approximately 83% were seen once. Sequencing was carried out using peripheral blood. The receptors were gathered from a man of 80 years or more with acute or convalescent COVID-19.

This chain connects TRBV7-9 to TRBJ2-4; 7 positions match TRBD2. Trimming at V came to 1 base and at J to 8 bases, leaving 8 bases not matched to a gene. CDR3 length equals 15 residues. Germline CDR1 SEHNR, CDR2 FQNEAQ (reference sequence). The CDR3 loop is CASSLGLGGGDIQYF. Written as DNA, the CDR3 is TGTGCCAGCAGCTTAGGTCTCGGGGGAGGGGACATTCAGTACTTC. The complete variable domain, with remaining parts taken from reference TRBV7-9 and TRBJ2-4, reads DTGVSQNPRHKITKRGQNVTFRCDPISEHNRLYWYRQTLGQGPEFLTYFQNEAQLEKSRLLSDRFSAERPKGSFSTLEIQRTEQGDSAMYLCASSLGLGGGDIQYFGAGTRLSVL.

This clone was seen more than once but under ten times. The chain has TRBV7-8 and TRBJ2-2; D is unresolved. The CDR3 has 11 residues. CDR1 SGHVS and CDR2 FQNEAQ come from the germline V gene. V gave up 8 bases and J gave up 6 bases, with 7 bases separating them. CDR3 region: CASRLAGELFF. For the CDR3, the DNA is TGTGCCAGCCGGCTAGCCGGGGAGCTGTTTTTT.

The chain links TRBV6-5 to TRBJ2-7; maybe TRBD1 (6 bases). V was pared by 6 bases and J by 6 bases, with 18 bases between. CDR1 is MNHEY and CDR2 is SVGAGI in the germline V gene. CDR3 length: 14 residues. The CDR3 DNA is TGTGCCAGCAGCCTATTCCAGGGGACGGGCGAGCAGTACTTC. It is translated as CASSLFQGTGEQYF.

This chain connects TRBV30 to TRBJ1-1; 7 nucleotides line up with TRBD1. The J segment lost 0 bases and the V segment lost 2 bases, leaving 3 bases of the junction unmatched. The CDR3 extends over 14 amino acids. Germline V lookup: CDR1 GTSNPN, CDR2 SVGIG (reference sequence). The CDR3: CAWSRGGMNTEAFF. The CDR3 region has the DNA TGTGCCTGGAGTAGAGGGGGCATGAACACTGAAGCTTTCTTT.

The chain carries TRBV5-1 and TRBJ1-5; D ambiguous. CDR1 and CDR2 from the germline V gene are SGHRS and YFSETQ. CDR3 length equals 16 residues. V dropped 0 bases and J dropped 2 bases, with 12 bases sitting between them. This CDR3 reads CASSLDGVLGNQPQHF. CDR3 DNA: TGCGCCAGCAGCTTGGACGGGGTTCTTGGCAATCAGCCCCAGCATTTT.

V gene TRBV5-8 combines with J gene TRBJ1-1, with a possible D match to TRBD1 (5 bases). With 4 bases removed from V and 1 base from J, the gap between germline ends came to 11 bases. CDR1 is SGHTS, CDR2 YDEGEE, per germline. This CDR3 has 14 amino acids. The CDR3 loop reads CASSGRGGNTEAFF. CDR3 DNA: TGTGCCAGCAGCGGTCGCGGGGGGAACACTGAAGCTTTCTTT. The full variable domain, in which reference TRBV5-8 and TRBJ1-1 provide the parts outside the CDR3, is EAGVTQSPTHLIKTRGQQATLRCSPISGHTSVYWYQQALGLGLQFLLWYDEGEERNRGNFPPRFSGRQFPNYSSELNVNALELEDSALYLCASSGRGGNTEAFFGQGTRLTVV.

This clone was picked up a small number of times. This chain connects TRBV9 to TRBJ2-3; 12 bases align to TRBD2. Germline V gene sequence: CDR1 SGDLS, CDR2 YYNGEE. Trimming cost V 4 bases and J 4 bases; bases outside gene matches: 4. CDR3 length: 15 residues. CDR3 DNA: TGTGCCAGCAGCATACTAGCGGGAGGATCAGATACGCAGTATTTT. Translated: CASSILAGGSDTQYF.

The chain has TRBV5-8 and TRBJ2-3; TRBD1 is a possible D gene (6 bases). Trimming shortened V by 4 bases and J by 2 bases, and 14 bases separated the two germline ends. Germline CDR1 is SGHTS and CDR2 is YDEGEE. The CDR3 contains 15 residues. CDR3 nucleotides: TGTGCCAGCAGCCCGGGACACATTAACACAGATACGCAGTATTTT. Protein sequence: CASSPGHINTDTQYF.

The chain joins TRBV29-1 to TRBJ1-2; 8 positions match TRBD1. This CDR3 region has 13 residues. Per the germline V gene, CDR1 is SQVTM and CDR2 is ANQGSEA. The V gene end was trimmed by 7 bases and the J gene end by 0 bases; junction bases not matched to a gene: 4. The CDR3 spells CSGDRGSNYGYTF. The CDR3, as DNA: TGCAGCGGCGACAGGGGTTCTAACTATGGCTACACCTTC.

V gene TRBV12-3 or TRBV12-4 combines with J gene TRBJ2-1; no firm D call. This CDR3 is 12 amino acids long. Trimming left V 5 bases short and J 8 bases short, with 10 bases between. This CDR3 is CASSPRQDEQFF. Here the CDR3 DNA reads TGTGCCAGCAGTCCTCGCCAGGATGAGCAGTTCTTC.

The chain couples TRBV4-1 to TRBJ2-5; D is unresolved. CDR1 is MGHRA and CDR2 is YSYEKL in the germline V gene. V lost 1 base and J 5 bases, leaving 14 bases between the germline ends. The CDR3 is 15 residues long. The CDR3 nucleotides read TGCGCCAGCAGCCAAGGTTCAGGAAACTGGGAGACCCAGTACTTC. Residues: CASSQGSGNWETQYF.

The chain employs TRBV5-6 and TRBJ2-5; 14 nucleotides agree with TRBD2. V shed 4 bases, J shed 4 bases, and the junction held 12 bases outside the gene matches. The CDR3 runs 18 residues. Germline CDR1 is SGHDT and CDR2 is YYEEEE. The DNA for the CDR3 is TGTGCCAGCAGCCTCGGACTAGCGGGAGGCCCTGGAGGAGAGACCCAGTACTTC. This encodes CASSLGLAGGPGGETQYF. Filled out from reference TRBV5-6 and TRBJ2-5, the complete variable domain reads DAGVTQSPTHLIKTRGQQVTLRCSPKSGHDTVSWYQQALGQGPQFIFQYYEEEERQRGNFPDRFSGHQFPNYSSELNVNALLLGDSALYLCASSLGLAGGPGGETQYFGPGTRLLVL.

This clone was seen more than once but under ten times. This sequence joins TRBV25-1 and TRBJ1-2; maybe TRBD1 (5 bases). The CDR3 has 13 amino acids. CDR1 is MGHDK, CDR2 SYGVNS, per germline. Trimming cost V 9 bases and J 8 bases, with 19 bases left between them. CDR3 coding DNA: TGTGCCAGTCGACAAACCGGGACTTGGGGCTACACCTTC. Its protein product is CASRQTGTWGYTF.

DNA for the CDR3: TGTGCCAGCAGAACGGACTTTCCCTACGAGCAGTACTTC. Its translation is CASRTDFPYEQYF. This chain joins TRBV6-5 and TRBJ2-7; D possibly corresponds to TRBD2 (5 bases). Trimming removed 6 bases at V and 2 bases at J, with 11 bases between. The CDR3 contains 13 residues. Germline V gene lookup returns CDR1 MNHEY and CDR2 SVGAGI.

The chain uses TRBV5-1 and TRBJ2-2; TRBD1 matches at 9 bases. This CDR3 has 14 residues. The trim removed 3 bases at V and 3 bases at J, leaving 0 bases unmatched. Germline assignment: CDR1 SGHRS and CDR2 YFSETQ. This chain's CDR3 is CASSWTGDTGELFF. CDR3 sequence (DNA): TGCGCCAGCAGCTGGACAGGGGACACCGGGGAGCTGTTTTTT.

The chain joins TRBV15 to TRBJ1-1, with D unresolved. Between the trimmed V and J ends, which lost 5 bases and 2 bases, there was a span of 12 bases. The V gene's germline CDR1 is LNHNV and CDR2 YYDKDF (reference sequence). This CDR3 contains 14 residues. The CDR3 coding sequence is TGTGCCACCAGCCGACACGGAATAAACACTGAAGCTTTCTTT. Protein: CATSRHGINTEAFF.

The chain links TRBV6-1 to TRBJ1-2; D may be TRBD1 (6 bases). V dropped 3 bases and J dropped 6 bases, with 20 bases sitting between them. The CDR3 runs to 16 residues. Per germline, CDR1 MNHNS and CDR2 SASEGT. CDR3 in amino acids: CASSDSLRGRWDGYTF. DNA of the CDR3: TGTGCCAGCAGTGATTCCCTCAGGGGACGGTGGGATGGCTACACCTTC.

This rearrangement joins TRBV28 to TRBJ1-2; perhaps TRBD1 as D (5 bases). V was cut by 7 bases and J by 4 bases, with 22 bases left in between. Germline values: CDR1 MDHEN, CDR2 SYDVKM. This CDR3 region has 16 residues. This chain's CDR3 is CASTNYQGSRTYGYTF. CDR3 nucleotide sequence: TGTGCCAGCACCAACTATCAGGGTTCTCGAACCTATGGCTACACCTTC.

The rearrangement uses TRBV29-1 and TRBJ1-1; D is unclear. Germline lookup yields CDR1 SQVTM and CDR2 ANQGSEA. V was trimmed by 7 bases and J by 8 bases, leaving 14 bases between them. The CDR3 spans 11 residues. CDR3 sequence: CSGARGGEAFF. For the CDR3, the DNA is TGCAGCGGCGCGCGGGGAGGGGAAGCTTTCTTT. The variable domain in full, with the rest retrieved from reference TRBV29-1 and TRBJ1-1, is SAVISQKPSRDICQRGTSLTIQCQVDSQVTMMFWYRQQPGQSLTLIATANQGSEATYESGFVIDKFPISRPNLTFSTLTVSNMSPEDSSIYLCSGARGGEAFFGQGTRLTVV.

The chain has TRBV3-1 (or the pseudogene TRBV3-2) and TRBJ2-1, with TRBD2 matching over 12 bases. V was clipped by 3 bases and J by 6 bases; unmatched bases: 6. Germline loops: CDR1 LGHDT, CDR2 YNNKEL (reference sequence). The CDR3 loop spans 16 amino acids. CDR3: CASSHLALAGGNEQFF. The CDR3 DNA follows: TGTGCCAGCAGCCACCTTGCACTAGCGGGAGGCAATGAGCAGTTCTTC.

CDR3 amino acids: CASSYGTGNINEQFF. The CDR3 DNA reads TGTGCCAGCAGTTACGGGACAGGGAATATCAATGAGCAGTTCTTC. The rearrangement uses TRBV6-5 and TRBJ2-1, with 9 positions matching TRBD1. With 2 bases clipped from V and 6 bases from J, the junction kept 5 bases outside the gene matches. This CDR3 comprises 15 residues. CDR1 is MNHEY, CDR2 SVGAGI, per germline.

V is TRBV2 and J is TRBJ1-6, with 7 bases lining up with TRBD1. V gave up 10 bases and J gave up 9 bases; unmatched junction bases: 6. Germline CDR1 and CDR2: SNHLY and FYNNEI. The CDR3 is 12 residues long. CDR3 coding DNA: TGTGCCACGACAGGGCTTGGTTCACCCCTCCACTTT. Its translation: CATTGLGSPLHF.